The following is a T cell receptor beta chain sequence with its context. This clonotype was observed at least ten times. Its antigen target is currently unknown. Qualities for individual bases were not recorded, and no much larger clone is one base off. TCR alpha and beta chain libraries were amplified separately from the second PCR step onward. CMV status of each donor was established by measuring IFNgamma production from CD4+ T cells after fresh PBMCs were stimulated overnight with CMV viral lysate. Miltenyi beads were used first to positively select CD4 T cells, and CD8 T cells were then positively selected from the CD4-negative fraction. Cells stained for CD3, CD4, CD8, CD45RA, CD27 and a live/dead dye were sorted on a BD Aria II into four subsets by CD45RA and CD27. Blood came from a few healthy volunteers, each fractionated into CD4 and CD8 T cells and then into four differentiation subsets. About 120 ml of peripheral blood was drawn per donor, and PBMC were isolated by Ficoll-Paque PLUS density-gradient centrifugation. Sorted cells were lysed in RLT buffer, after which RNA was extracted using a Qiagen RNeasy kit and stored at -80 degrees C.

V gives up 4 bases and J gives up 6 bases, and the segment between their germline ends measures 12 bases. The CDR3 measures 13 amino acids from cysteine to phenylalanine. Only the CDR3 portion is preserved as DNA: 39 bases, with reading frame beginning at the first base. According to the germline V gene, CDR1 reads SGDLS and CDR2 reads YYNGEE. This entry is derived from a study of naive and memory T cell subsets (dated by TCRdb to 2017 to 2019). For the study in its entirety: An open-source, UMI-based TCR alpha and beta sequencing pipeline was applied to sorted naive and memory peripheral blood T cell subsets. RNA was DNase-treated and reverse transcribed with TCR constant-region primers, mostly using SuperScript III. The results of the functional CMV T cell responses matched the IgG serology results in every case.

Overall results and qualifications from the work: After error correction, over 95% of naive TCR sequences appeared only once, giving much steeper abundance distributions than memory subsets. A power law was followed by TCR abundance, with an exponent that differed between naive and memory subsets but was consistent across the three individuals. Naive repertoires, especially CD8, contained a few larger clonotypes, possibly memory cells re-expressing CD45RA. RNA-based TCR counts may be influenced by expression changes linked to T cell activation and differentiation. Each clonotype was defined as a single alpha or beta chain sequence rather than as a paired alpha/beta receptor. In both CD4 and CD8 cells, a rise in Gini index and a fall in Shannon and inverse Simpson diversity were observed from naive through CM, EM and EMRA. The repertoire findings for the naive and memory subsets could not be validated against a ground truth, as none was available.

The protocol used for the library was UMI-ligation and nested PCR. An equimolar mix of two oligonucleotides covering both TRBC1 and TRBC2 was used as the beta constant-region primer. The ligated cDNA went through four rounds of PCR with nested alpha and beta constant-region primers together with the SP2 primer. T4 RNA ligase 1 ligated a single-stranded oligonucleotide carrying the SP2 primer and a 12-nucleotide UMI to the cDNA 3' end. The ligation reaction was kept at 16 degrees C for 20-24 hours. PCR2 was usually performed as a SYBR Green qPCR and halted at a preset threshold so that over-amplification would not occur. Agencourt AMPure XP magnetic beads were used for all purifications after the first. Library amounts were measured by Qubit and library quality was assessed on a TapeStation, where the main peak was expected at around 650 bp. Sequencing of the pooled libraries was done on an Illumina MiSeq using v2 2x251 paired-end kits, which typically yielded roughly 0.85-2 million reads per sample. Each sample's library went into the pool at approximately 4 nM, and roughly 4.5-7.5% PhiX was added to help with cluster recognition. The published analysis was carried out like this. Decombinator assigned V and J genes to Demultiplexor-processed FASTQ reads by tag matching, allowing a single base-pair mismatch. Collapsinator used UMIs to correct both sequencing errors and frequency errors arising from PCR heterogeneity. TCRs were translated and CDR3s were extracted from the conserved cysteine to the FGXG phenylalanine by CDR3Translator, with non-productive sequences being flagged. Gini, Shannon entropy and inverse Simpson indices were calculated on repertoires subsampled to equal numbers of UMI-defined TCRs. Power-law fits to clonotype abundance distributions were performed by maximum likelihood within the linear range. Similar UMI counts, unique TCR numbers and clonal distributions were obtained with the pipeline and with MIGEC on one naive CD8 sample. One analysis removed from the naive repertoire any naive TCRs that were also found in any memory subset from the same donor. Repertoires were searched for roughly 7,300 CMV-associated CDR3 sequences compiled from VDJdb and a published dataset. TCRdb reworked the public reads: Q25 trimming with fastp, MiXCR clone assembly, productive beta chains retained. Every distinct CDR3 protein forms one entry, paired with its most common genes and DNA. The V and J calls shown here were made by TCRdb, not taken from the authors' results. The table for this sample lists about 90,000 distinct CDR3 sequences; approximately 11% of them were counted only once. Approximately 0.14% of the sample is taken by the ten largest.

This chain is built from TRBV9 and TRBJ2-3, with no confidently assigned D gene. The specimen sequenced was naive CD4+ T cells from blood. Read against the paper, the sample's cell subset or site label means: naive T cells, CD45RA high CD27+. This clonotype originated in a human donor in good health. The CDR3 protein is CASSSNAWDTQYF. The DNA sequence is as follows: TGTGCCAGCAGCTCCAACGCATGGGATACGCAGTATTTT.